These 21 T cell receptor beta chains were sequenced from one sample in a study of blood T cell repertoires in COVID-19. Libraries were prepared by immunoSEQ multiplex PCR; TCRdb keeps only in-frame clonotypes and omits some of them. The table includes 110,000 or so clones, approximately 80% detected once. Sequenced sample: peripheral blood. These receptors all come from a man aged 50 or older with acute or convalescent COVID-19.

V is TRBV19 and J is TRBJ2-1; 9 bases align to TRBD2. The germline V gene encodes CDR1 LNHDA and CDR2 SQIVND (reference sequence). The CDR3 is made up of 17 amino acids. Trimming removed 4 bases from V and 4 bases from J; junction bases left unmatched: 11. Here the CDR3 reads CASSTSIWAGGYNEQFF. The CDR3 DNA sequence: TGTGCCAGTAGTACTTCAATATGGGCGGGAGGGTACAATGAGCAGTTCTTC.

The chain carries TRBV5-6 and TRBJ1-6; 7 nucleotides match TRBD1. The CDR3 spans 17 residues. J gave up 0 bases and V 4 bases, and 7 bases lay outside the gene matches. Germline V CDR1 and CDR2: SGHDT, YYEEEE. Here the CDR3 DNA reads TGTGCCAGCAGCCCCGGACAGGCTGGCTCCTATAATTCACCCCTCCACTTT. Translated: CASSPGQAGSYNSPLHF.

The rearrangement links TRBV7-2 to TRBJ1-2; 7 bases line up with TRBD1. CDR3 length: 17 amino acids. V was pared by 1 base and J by 6 bases, with 14 bases of the junction left unmatched. CDR1 and CDR2 from the germline V gene are SGHTA and FQGNSA. The DNA of the CDR3 is TGTGCCAGCAGCTTAGGGGACAGCTATAGCCCCATACATGGCTACACCTTC. Its protein is CASSLGDSYSPIHGYTF.

This clone was seen ten or more times. The chain employs TRBV19 and TRBJ1-5; D is uncertain. The V end was cut by 6 bases, the J end by 7 bases, with 22 bases between. The CDR3 runs 16 residues. CDR1 is LNHDA, CDR2 SQIVND, per germline (reference sequence). CDR3 amino acids: CASSKTRGSGKQPQHF. The DNA for the CDR3 is TGTGCCAGTAGCAAAACACGGGGAAGTGGTAAACAGCCCCAGCATTTT.

The chain links TRBV6-6 to TRBJ2-3; 9 bases are shared with TRBD2. The CDR3 runs 16 residues. From germline, CDR1 is MNHNY and CDR2 SVGAGI (reference sequence). J gave up 4 bases and V 2 bases, and 7 bases lay outside the gene matches. The CDR3 DNA follows: TGTGCCAGCAGTTACGGGCTAGCGGGGAGGTCAGATACGCAGTATTTT. This translates into CASSYGLAGRSDTQYF.

This clone was observed a handful of times. This chain connects TRBV6-5 to TRBJ1-6; the match to TRBD1 covers 9 bases. The CDR3 has 13 amino acids. Germline V gene data show CDR1 as MNHEY and CDR2 as SVGAGI. V lost 0 bases and J lost 15; bases outside the gene matches: 3. This CDR3 reads CASSYSGQGHLHF. DNA for the CDR3: TGTGCCAGCAGTTACTCGGGACAGGGCCACCTCCACTTT.

The genes are TRBV5-1 and TRBJ2-1; 7 nucleotides agree with TRBD1. The CDR3 sequence is 15 residues long. J lost 2 bases, V lost 0 bases, and 2 bases had no gene match. Per germline, CDR1 SGHRS and CDR2 YFSETQ. The CDR3 coding sequence is TGCGCCAGCAGCTTGGAGGGACAGCCCTACAATGAGCAGTTCTTC. As protein: CASSLEGQPYNEQFF.

J is TRBJ1-3 and V is TRBV28; D gene uncertain. Deletions cut 5 bases from V and 4 bases from J, with 18 bases between. The length of the CDR3 is 16 residues. Germline V gives CDR1 MDHEN, CDR2 SYDVKM. CDR3 DNA: TGTGCCAGCAGTCCTCCGGGGAGGCCGGGAGGAAACACCATATATTTT. Encoded protein: CASSPPGRPGGNTIYF.

The chain joins TRBV4-1 to TRBJ1-2; 7 positions agree with TRBD1. J was trimmed by 4 bases and V by 4 bases; bases with no gene match: 6. The length of the CDR3 is 14 residues. Germline CDR1 and CDR2: MGHRA and YSYEKL. In DNA, the CDR3 is TGCGCCAGCAGCCCAAGTAACAGGGGCTATGGCTACACCTTC. The encoded protein is CASSPSNRGYGYTF.

This clone turned up a few times. For the CDR3, the DNA is TGTGCCAGCAGTTTAAGGAGAGGCTACACCTTC. Translation gives CASSLRRGYTF. This chain connects TRBV27 to TRBJ1-2; D uncertain. Trimming removed 2 bases from V and 8 bases from J, with 6 bases in between. The length of the CDR3 is 11 residues. The germline V gene has CDR1 MNHEY and CDR2 SMNVEV (reference sequence).

The chain links TRBV29-1 to TRBJ2-1, with 8 bases fitting TRBD1. The ends lost 6 bases at V and 0 bases at J; junction bases unmatched: 1. Germline CDR1 SQVTM, CDR2 ANQGSEA. CDR3 length: 13 amino acids. CDR3 amino acids: CSVGQASYNEQFF. CDR3 sequence (DNA): TGCAGCGTGGGACAGGCCTCCTACAATGAGCAGTTCTTC.

The V call is TRBV27, the J call TRBJ2-1; 13 nucleotides match TRBD2. Germline loops: CDR1 MNHEY, CDR2 SMNVEV (reference sequence). V shed 6 bases and J 8 bases; nucleotides not matched to a gene: 10. The CDR3 extends over 16 amino acids. The CDR3 region is CASRIPGLAGWDEQFF. DNA for the CDR3: TGTGCCAGCAGGATCCCGGGACTAGCGGGATGGGATGAGCAGTTCTTC.

This sequence joins TRBV7-9 and TRBJ1-1; maybe TRBD1 (5 bases). The CDR3 runs to 12 residues. V was clipped by 3 bases and J by 5 bases, with 7 bases between them. In germline, CDR1 is SEHNR, CDR2 FQNEAQ (reference sequence). CDR3 amino acids: CASSFQGTEAFF. The DNA of the CDR3 is TGTGCCAGCAGCTTTCAGGGAACTGAAGCTTTCTTT.

The V gene is TRBV19, the J gene TRBJ2-5, with D maybe TRBD1 (6 bases). V gave up 1 base and J gave up 4 bases, with 7 bases separating them. Germline V gives CDR1 LNHDA, CDR2 SQIVND (reference sequence). The CDR3 contains 13 residues. CDR3 coding DNA: TGTGCCAGTAGTATAGCACAGGGAGAGACCCAGTACTTC. The encoded protein is CASSIAQGETQYF.

The chain is built from TRBV4-1 and TRBJ1-2; 10 positions match TRBD1. The germline V gene has CDR1 MGHRA and CDR2 YSYEKL. The CDR3 sequence is 15 residues long. V trimming: 3 bases; J trimming: 4 bases; junction bases outside the gene matches: 5. CDR3 DNA: TGCGCCAGCAGCCAGCCGGGACAGGGGCGCTATGGCTACACCTTC. The encoded protein is CASSQPGQGRYGYTF.

The rearrangement uses TRBV11-2 and TRBJ2-5; 12 bases line up with TRBD2. J was trimmed by 5 bases and V by 3 bases; bases with no gene match: 7. CDR3 length: 16 amino acids. The germline gives CDR1 SGHAT, CDR2 FQNNGV. The CDR3 DNA is TGTGCCAGCAGCTTCCTAGCGGGAGGGCGATTGGAGACCCAGTACTTC. Translation: CASSFLAGGRLETQYF. The full variable domain, with the rest looked up from reference TRBV11-2 and TRBJ2-5, is EAGVAQSPRYKIIEKRQSVAFWCNPISGHATLYWYQQILGQGPKLLIQFQNNGVVDDSQLPKDRFSAERLKGVDSTLKIQPAKLEDSAVYLCASSFLAGGRLETQYFGPGTRLLVL.

V usage is TRBV11-3 and J usage is TRBJ2-3; maybe TRBD2 (6 bases). CDR1 is SGHNT and CDR2 is YENEEA in the germline V gene. Trimming cost V 2 bases and J 5 bases, with 14 bases left between them. The CDR3 totals 15 residues. CDR3 in amino acids: CASSLYGRGGDTQYF. CDR3 DNA sequence: TGTGCCAGCAGCTTATACGGGAGAGGTGGAGATACGCAGTATTTT.

The J gene is TRBJ2-1, the V gene TRBV5-4, with D perhaps matching TRBD2 (5 bases). Germline V gene lookup returns CDR1 SGHNT and CDR2 YYREEE (reference sequence). This CDR3 region has 17 residues. V lost 2 bases, J lost 7 bases, and 22 bases lay in between. CDR3 residues: CASSLMSGSMTGNEQFF. CDR3 bases: TGTGCCAGCAGCTTAATGAGCGGCTCTATGACGGGGAATGAGCAGTTCTTC.

The chain links TRBV3-1 (or the pseudogene TRBV3-2) to TRBJ2-7, with TRBD2 matching 12 bases. From germline, CDR1 is LGHDT and CDR2 YNNKEL (reference sequence). V trimming: 5 bases; J trimming: 7 bases; junction bases outside the gene matches: 9. The CDR3 is 15 amino acids. CDR3 in DNA: TGTGCCAGCAGCTTCCTAGCGGGAGGGCGCAAAGAGCAGTACTTC. It is translated as CASSFLAGGRKEQYF.

The chain is built from TRBV5-1 and TRBJ2-7, with D possibly being TRBD2 (5 bases). V lost 4 bases to trimming and J lost 1 base, with 12 bases between them. Germline CDR1 and CDR2: SGHRS and YFSETQ. The CDR3 has 14 amino acids. The CDR3 DNA follows: TGCGCCAGCAGCAGGAGGTCCCAGTCCTACGAGCAGTACTTC. Translating gives CASSRRSQSYEQYF. Using reference TRBV5-1 and TRBJ2-7 for the parts outside the CDR3, the full variable domain is KAGVTQTPRYLIKTRGQQVTLSCSPISGHRSVSWYQQTPGQGLQFLFEYFSETQRNKGNFPGRFSGRQFSNSRSEMNVSTLELGDSALYLCASSRRSQSYEQYFGPGTRLTVT.

The chain recombines TRBV4-1 with TRBJ2-7; 7 positions agree with TRBD2. Losses at the gene ends were 0 bases for V and 3 bases for J; bases not matched to a gene: 8. The CDR3 contains 16 residues. In germline, CDR1 is MGHRA, CDR2 YSYEKL. Here the CDR3 reads CASSQDRSGVGYEQYF. In DNA, the CDR3 is TGCGCCAGCAGCCAAGATCGGAGCGGGGTGGGCTACGAGCAGTACTTC.